This entry concerns a single TCR beta chain. The data were obtained in a study of regulatory T cells in long-lasting Graves disease. Sequencing libraries for TCR beta were prepared with iRepertoire HTBI primers and Arm-PCR of CDR3 regions. TCRdb ran MiXCR on the multiplex PCR reads and lists one entry per CDR3 protein. The sample records 400,000 to 550,000 distinct CDR3 sequences, under 15% being singletons. This CDR3 is 15 amino acids long. The ends were cut back, 4 bases at V and 3 bases at J, with 14 bases in the middle. Germline V gene data show CDR1 as SGHDN and CDR2 as FVKESK. The time point: newly diagnosed GD, antithyroid drugs for less than 3 months. PBMCs provided the RNA from which the TCR library was made. These data were likewise used in another study, on T cells in Graves' hyperthyroidism and ophthalmopathy. According to that study: A lack of ophthalmopathy progression within 18 months defined stable Graves' hyperthyroidism.

This clonotype originated in a woman in her 30s with Graves disease. The sequences come from peripheral blood mononuclear cells (PBMCs), collected at new diagnosis, from a patient treated with antithyroid drugs. The chain carries TRBV14 and TRBJ2-3; D may be TRBD1 (6 bases). The chain's CDR3 is CASSRTQGITDTQYF. In DNA form, the CDR3 reads TGTGCCAGCAGCCGAACACAGGGTATAACAGATACGCAGTATTTT.